This TCR beta chain was identified in a study of cytomegalovirus exposure and HLA in healthy donors. As for the study in general: Among the approximately 400 genotyped donors, 65% to 90% were placed in the Caucasian-associated ancestry cluster. Broader study findings: When presence/absence was analysed, sequencing depth was taken to be roughly uniform across donors. High sensitivity and specificity were reportedly achieved when the classifier diagnosed cytomegalovirus status. Cytomegalovirus association was listed for 150 or so TCR beta chains.

To note about this clone: Its antigen remains unidentified.

V gave up 4 bases and J gave up 2 bases, with 12 bases separating them. This CDR3 comprises 14 residues. CDR1 is SGHRS and CDR2 is YFSETQ in the germline V gene. The PCR employed 60 Vbeta primers together with 13 Jbeta primers. Clones were read by immunoSEQ multiplex PCR, and TCRdb kept only the in-frame ones, dropping some. The sample has about 190,000 clones, roughly 79% seen once. The specimen was PBMCs. The chain couples TRBV5-1 to TRBJ1-1; tentatively, D is TRBD1 (5 bases). This sequence was found in a woman under 30 in good health and CMV-seronegative. CDR3 amino acids: CASSGGGTNTEAFF. The CDR3, as DNA: TGCGCCAGCAGCGGGGGGGGAACTAACACTGAAGCTTTCTTT.